Listed here is a single T cell receptor beta chain. Its specificity is not known. Sequencing used immunoSEQ multiplex PCR; TCRdb keeps in-frame clones, though not all of them. Of 73,000 or so clones listed, about nine tenths are singletons. This sample is part of a study of OX40 agonist ivuxolimab in advanced cancers. For the study at large: Dosing consisted of intravenous ivuxolimab at 0.01 to 10 mg/kg every 2 weeks. Participants, 75% to 90% male, averaged about 56 years of age, ranging from about 20 to 79. Hepatocellular carcinoma, melanoma, renal cell or head and neck cancer occurred in dose-escalation patients. Study-wide results and limits: Both blood CD4+ and CD8+ T cells showed clonal growth by week 6 at 0.1 to 3.0 mg/kg.

Trimming shortened V by 1 base and J by 7 bases, and 4 bases separated the two germline ends. Germline V gene lookup returns CDR1 LNHDA and CDR2 SQIVND (reference sequence). The length of the CDR3 is 11 residues. The sequence derives from an adult with an advanced solid tumor such as melanoma, head and neck, liver or kidney cancer. This sequence joins TRBV19 and TRBJ1-1; D remains ambiguous. The input for sequencing was CD4+ or CD8+ T cells sorted from blood, taken in a trial of the OX40 agonist ivuxolimab. CDR3 coding DNA: TGTGCCAGTAGTATAGGAATTGAAGCTTTCTTT. This codes for CASSIGIEAFF.